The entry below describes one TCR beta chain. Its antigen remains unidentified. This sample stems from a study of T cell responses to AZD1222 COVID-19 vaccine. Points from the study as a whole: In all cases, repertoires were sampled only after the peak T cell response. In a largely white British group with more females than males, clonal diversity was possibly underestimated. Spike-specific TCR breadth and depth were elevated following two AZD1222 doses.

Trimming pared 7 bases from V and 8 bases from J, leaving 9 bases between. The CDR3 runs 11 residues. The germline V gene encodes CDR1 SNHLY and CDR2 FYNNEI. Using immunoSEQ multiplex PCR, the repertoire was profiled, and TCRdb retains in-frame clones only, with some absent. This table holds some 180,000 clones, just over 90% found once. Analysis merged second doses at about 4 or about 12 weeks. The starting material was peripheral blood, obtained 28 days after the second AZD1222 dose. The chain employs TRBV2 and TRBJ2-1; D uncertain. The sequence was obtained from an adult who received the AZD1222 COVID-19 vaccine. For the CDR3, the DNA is TGTGCCAGCACTCCCTGGTATGAGCAGTTCTTC. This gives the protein CASTPWYEQFF.